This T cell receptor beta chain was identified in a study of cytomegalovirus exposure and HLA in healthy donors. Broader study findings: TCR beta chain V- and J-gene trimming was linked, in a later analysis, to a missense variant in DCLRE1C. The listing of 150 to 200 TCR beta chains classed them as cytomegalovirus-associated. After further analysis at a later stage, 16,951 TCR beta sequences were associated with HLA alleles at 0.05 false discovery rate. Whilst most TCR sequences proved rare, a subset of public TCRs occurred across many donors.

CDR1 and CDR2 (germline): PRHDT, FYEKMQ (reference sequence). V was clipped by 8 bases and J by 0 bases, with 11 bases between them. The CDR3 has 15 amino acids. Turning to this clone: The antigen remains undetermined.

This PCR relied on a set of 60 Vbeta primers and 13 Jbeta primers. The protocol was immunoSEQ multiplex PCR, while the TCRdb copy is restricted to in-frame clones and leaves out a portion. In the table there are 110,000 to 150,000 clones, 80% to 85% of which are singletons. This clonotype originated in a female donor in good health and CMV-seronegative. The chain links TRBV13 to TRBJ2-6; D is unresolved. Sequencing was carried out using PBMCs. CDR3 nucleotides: TGTGCCAGCGCCCTAGGTCACTCTGGGGCCAACGTCCTGACTTTC. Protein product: CASALGHSGANVLTF.